This TCR beta chain was sequenced during a study of blood T cell repertoires in COVID-19. This clone was found once. Profiled with immunoSEQ multiplex PCR; TCRdb holds only in-frame clones, not every one. The table records some 77,000 clones, around 83% of them present only once. Trimming cost V 6 bases and J 2 bases, with 7 bases left between them. This CDR3 is 13 amino acids long. CDR1 is MDHEN, CDR2 SYDVKM, per germline. This receptor was obtained from a man between 65 and 85 years old with acute or convalescent COVID-19. The material sequenced was peripheral blood. V usage is TRBV28 and J usage is TRBJ2-2; D is uncertain. CDR3 region: CASRHPNTGELFF. The CDR3 DNA is TGTGCCAGCAGACACCCTAACACCGGGGAGCTGTTTTTT.